This T cell receptor (beta chain) came from a study of blood T cell repertoires in COVID-19. Here immunoSEQ multiplex PCR was the method, and the copy in TCRdb shows in-frame clones only, minus some. The table records 200,000 to 300,000 clones, roughly 86% of them present only once. V lost 0 bases, J lost 0 bases, and 2 bases stayed unmatched. The CDR3 extends over 16 amino acids. The germline V gene encodes CDR1 MGHRA and CDR2 YSYEKL. The sequence was obtained from a woman aged 40 to 49 with acute COVID-19. The chain recombines TRBV4-1 with TRBJ2-3; 8 positions agree with TRBD1. Sequencing was done on a sample of PBMCs or T cells enriched from blood (not recorded which). CDR3 bases: TGCGCCAGCAGCCAAGAAGACAGGGGAAGCACAGATACGCAGTATTTT. Its protein is CASSQEDRGSTDTQYF.